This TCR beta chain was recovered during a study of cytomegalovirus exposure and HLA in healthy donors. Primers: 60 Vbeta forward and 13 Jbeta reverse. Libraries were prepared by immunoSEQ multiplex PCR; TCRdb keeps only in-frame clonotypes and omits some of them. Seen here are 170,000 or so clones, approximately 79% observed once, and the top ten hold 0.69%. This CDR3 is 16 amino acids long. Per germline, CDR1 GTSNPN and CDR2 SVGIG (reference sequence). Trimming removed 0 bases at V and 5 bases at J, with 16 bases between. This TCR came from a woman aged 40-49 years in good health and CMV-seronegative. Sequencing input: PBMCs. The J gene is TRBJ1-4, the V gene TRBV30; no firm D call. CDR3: CAWSVNLRGPNEKLFF. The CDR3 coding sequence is TGTGCCTGGAGTGTAAACCTGCGAGGGCCAAATGAAAAACTGTTTTTT.